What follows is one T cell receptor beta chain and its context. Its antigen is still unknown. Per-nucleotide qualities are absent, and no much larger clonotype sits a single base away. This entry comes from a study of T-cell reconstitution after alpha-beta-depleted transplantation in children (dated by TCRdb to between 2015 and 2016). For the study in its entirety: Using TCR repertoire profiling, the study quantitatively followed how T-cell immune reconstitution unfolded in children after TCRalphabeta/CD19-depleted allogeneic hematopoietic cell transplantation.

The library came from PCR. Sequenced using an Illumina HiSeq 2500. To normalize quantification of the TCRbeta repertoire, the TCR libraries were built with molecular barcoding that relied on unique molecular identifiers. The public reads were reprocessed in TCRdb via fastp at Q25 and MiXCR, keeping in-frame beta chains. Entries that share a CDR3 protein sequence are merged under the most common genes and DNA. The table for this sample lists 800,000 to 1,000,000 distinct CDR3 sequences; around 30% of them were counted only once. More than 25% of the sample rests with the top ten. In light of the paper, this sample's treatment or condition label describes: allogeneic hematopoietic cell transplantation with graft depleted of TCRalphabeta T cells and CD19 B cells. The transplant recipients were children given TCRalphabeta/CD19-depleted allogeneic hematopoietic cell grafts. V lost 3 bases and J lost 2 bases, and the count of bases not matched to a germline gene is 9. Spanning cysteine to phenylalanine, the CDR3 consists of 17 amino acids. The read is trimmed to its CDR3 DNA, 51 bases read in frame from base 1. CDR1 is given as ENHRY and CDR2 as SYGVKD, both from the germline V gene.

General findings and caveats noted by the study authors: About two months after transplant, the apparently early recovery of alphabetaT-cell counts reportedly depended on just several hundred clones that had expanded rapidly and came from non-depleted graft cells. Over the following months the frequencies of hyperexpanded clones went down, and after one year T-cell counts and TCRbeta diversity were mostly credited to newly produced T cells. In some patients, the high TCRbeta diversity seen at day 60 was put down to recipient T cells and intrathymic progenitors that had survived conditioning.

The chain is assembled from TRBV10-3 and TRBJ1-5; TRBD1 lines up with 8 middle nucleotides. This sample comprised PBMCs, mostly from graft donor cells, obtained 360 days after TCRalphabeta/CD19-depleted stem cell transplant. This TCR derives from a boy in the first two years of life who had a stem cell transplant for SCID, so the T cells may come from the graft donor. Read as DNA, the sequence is TGTGCCATCAGTGACGCCCCAGGGGGCAAAGGCAATCAGCCCCAGCATTTT. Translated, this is CAISDAPGGKGNQPQHF.